This T cell receptor beta chain was captured by sequencing in a study of shared clonotypes between healthy human individuals. Note on this clone: As yet, its antigen is unknown.

The study drew its donors from healthy HIV-negative adults without recent acute infections or vaccinations. The V gene's germline CDR1 is SGHVS and CDR2 FNYEAQ. The V end was cut by 3 bases, the J end by 3 bases, with 8 bases between. CDR3 length equals 13 residues. Study results and caveats: Compared with memory subsets, naive subsets generally had larger estimated richness.

Clones were read by immunoSEQ multiplex PCR, and TCRdb kept only the in-frame ones, dropping some. The sample shows 2 million to 2.5 million clones, approximately 94% of them seen only once. V is TRBV7-6 and J is TRBJ1-2; maybe TRBD1 (5 bases). Sequenced: naive CD4+ T cells sorted from blood. Noted subset: CD45RA+ positively selected. This receptor was identified in a man aged 18 to 35 in good health. The CDR3 loop is CASSLTVDYGYTF. Here the CDR3 DNA reads TGTGCCAGCAGCTTGACAGTTGACTATGGCTACACCTTC.